The sequence of this TCR beta chain was determined in a study of CD8+ T cells in alopecia areata. Study as a whole: Among treated patients, oral tofacitinib was administered at 5 to 10 mg twice daily. Study-level points and caveats: Numerous clones, expanded in lesions, remained in scalp and blood during tofacitinib. Clonality exceeded that of normal scalp in lesional scalp, most notably in alopecia totalis/universalis.

RNA extraction was followed by reverse transcription into cDNA, which acted as the sequencing template. Using immunoSEQ multiplex PCR, the repertoire was profiled, and TCRdb retains in-frame clones only, with some absent. Of roughly 190,000 clones listed, approximately 61% are singletons. Note on this clone: Antigen: not known.

The treatment is: oral pan-JAK inhibitor, 5-10 mg twice daily. From PBMCs, CD4+ and CD8+ T cells were sorted. There are 11 residues in the CDR3. CDR1 and CDR2 from the germline V gene are SQVTM and ANQGSEA. V lost 6 bases to trimming and J lost 1 base, with 6 bases between them. This material consisted of CD4+ T cells sorted from blood, taken at week 24, from a patient treated with tofacitinib. The chain has TRBV29-1 and TRBJ1-2; no clear D gene. This clonotype originated in a human donor with alopecia areata. CDR3 in amino acids: CSVENNYGYTF. The CDR3, as DNA: TGCAGCGTGGAGAATAACTATGGCTACACCTTC.